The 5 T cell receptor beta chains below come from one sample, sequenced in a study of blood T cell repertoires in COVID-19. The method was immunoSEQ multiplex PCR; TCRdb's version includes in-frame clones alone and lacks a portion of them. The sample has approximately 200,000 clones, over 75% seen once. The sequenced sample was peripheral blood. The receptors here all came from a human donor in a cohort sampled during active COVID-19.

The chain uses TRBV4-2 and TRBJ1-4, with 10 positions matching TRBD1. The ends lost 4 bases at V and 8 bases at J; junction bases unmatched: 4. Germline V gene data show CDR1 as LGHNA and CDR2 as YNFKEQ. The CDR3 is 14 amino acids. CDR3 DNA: TGTGCCAGCAGCCTTGGACAGGGGGGCGAAAAACTGTTTTTT. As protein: CASSLGQGGEKLFF.

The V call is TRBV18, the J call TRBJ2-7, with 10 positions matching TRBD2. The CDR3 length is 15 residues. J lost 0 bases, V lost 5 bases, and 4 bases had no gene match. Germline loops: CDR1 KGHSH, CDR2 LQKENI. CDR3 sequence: CASSSLAGSSYEQYF. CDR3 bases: TGTGCCAGCTCATCACTAGCGGGGTCCTCCTACGAGCAGTACTTC.

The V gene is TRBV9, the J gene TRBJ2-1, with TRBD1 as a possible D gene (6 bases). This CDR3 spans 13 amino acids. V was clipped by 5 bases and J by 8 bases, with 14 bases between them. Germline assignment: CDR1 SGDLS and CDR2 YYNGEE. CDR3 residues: CASRPGHRDEQFF. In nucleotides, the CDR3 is TGTGCCAGCAGGCCGGGACATCGCGATGAGCAGTTCTTC.

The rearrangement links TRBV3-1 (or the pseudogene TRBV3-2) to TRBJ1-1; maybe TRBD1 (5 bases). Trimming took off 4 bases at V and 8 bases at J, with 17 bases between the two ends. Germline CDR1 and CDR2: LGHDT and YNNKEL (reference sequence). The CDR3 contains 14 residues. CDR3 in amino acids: CASSLGVGETEAFF. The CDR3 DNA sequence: TGTGCCAGCAGCCTAGGGGTTGGGGAAACAGAAGCTTTCTTT.

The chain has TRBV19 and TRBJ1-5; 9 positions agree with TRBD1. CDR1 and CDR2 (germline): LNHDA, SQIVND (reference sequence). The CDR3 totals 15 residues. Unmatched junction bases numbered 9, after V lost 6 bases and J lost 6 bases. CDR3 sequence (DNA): TGTGCCAGTAGAATTCCCGGGACAGGGCCTCAGCCCCAGCATTTT. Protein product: CASRIPGTGPQPQHF.